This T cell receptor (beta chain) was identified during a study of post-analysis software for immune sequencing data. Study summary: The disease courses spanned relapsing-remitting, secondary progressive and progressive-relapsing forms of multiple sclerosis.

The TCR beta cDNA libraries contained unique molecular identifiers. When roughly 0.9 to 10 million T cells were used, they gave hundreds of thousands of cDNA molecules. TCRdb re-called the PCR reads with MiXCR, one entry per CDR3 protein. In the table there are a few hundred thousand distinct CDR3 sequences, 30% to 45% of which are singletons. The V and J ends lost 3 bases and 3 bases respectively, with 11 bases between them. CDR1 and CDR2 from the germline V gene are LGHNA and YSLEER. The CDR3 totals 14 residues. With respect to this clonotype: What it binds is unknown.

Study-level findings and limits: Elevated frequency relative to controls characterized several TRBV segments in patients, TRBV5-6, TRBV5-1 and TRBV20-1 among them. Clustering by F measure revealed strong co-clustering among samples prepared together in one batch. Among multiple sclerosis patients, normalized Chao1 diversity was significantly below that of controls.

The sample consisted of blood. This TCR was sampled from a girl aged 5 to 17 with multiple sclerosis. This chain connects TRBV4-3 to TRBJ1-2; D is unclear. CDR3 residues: CASSQGPEDYGYTF. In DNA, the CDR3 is TGCGCCAGCAGCCAGGGCCCGGAGGACTATGGCTACACCTTC.